This section outlines one T cell receptor (beta chain) sequence together with its context. The antigen remains undetermined. A multiplex PCR was run with 60 Vbeta primers and 13 Jbeta primers. Here immunoSEQ multiplex PCR was the method, and the copy in TCRdb shows in-frame clones only, minus some. The sample has around 130,000 clones; under 90% are singletons. This entry is derived from a study of cytomegalovirus exposure and HLA in healthy donors. V was clipped by 5 bases and J by 4 bases, with 12 bases between them. CDR1 LNHDA and CDR2 SQIVND come from the germline V gene (reference sequence). This CDR3 comprises 15 residues. Findings of the study overall: One variant, a missense change in DCLRE1C, was linked in a later analysis to TCR beta V- and J-gene trimming. Previously analyzed data showed that most TCR beta V segments were productive at a frequency of about 90% or about 30%. Rates of TCR association differed by HLA locus in a later analysis, with DRB1 highest and HLA-C lowest.

The chain employs TRBV19 and TRBJ2-6, with D perhaps matching TRBD1 (6 bases). This receptor was identified in a woman aged 35 to 49 in good health and CMV-seronegative. The sequenced sample was PBMCs. In DNA form, the CDR3 reads TGTGCCAGTAGTTACAGGGTGGACGGGGCCAACGTCCTGACTTTC. Its translation: CASSYRVDGANVLTF.